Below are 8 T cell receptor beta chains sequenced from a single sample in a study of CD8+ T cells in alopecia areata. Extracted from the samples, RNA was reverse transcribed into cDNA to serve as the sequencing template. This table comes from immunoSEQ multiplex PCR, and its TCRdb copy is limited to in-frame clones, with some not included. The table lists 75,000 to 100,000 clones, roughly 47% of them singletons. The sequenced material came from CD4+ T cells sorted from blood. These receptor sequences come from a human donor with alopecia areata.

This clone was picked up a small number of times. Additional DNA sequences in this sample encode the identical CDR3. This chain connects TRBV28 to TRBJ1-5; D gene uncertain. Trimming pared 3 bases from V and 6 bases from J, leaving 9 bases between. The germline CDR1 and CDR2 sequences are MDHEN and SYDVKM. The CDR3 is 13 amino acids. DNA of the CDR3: TGTGCCAGCAGTTTCGGTGGGTTTCAGCCCCAGCATTTT. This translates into CASSFGGFQPQHF.

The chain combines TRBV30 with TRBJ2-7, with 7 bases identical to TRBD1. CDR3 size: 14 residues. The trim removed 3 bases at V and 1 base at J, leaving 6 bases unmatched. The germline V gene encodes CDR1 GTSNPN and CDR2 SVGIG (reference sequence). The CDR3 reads CAWRRQGSSYEQYF. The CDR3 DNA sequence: TGTGCCTGGAGAAGACAGGGCAGTTCCTACGAGCAGTACTTC.

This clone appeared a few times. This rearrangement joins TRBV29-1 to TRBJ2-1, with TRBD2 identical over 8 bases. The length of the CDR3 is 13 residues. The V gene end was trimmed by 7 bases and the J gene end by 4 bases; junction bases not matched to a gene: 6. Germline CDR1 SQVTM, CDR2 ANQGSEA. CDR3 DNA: TGCAGCGGTCAGGAGCGGGAGTACAATGAGCAGTTCTTC. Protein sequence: CSGQEREYNEQFF.

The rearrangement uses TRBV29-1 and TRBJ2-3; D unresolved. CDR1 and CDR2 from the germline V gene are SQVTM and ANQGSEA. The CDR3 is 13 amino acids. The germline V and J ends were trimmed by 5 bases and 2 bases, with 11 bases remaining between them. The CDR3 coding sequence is TGCAGCGTTTGCAGCAGACTCACAGATACGCAGTATTTT. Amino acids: CSVCSRLTDTQYF.

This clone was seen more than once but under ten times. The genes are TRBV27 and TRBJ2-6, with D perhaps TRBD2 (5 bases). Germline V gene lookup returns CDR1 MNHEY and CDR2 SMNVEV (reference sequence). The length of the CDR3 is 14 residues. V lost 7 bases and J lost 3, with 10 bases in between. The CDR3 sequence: CASMEARGANVLTF. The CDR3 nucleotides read TGTGCCAGCATGGAGGCTCGTGGGGCCAACGTCCTGACTTTC.

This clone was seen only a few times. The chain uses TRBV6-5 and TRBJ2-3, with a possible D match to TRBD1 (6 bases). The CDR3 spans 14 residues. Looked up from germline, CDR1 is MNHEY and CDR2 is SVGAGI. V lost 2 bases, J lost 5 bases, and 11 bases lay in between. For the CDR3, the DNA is TGTGCCAGCAGTTACCCTACAGGGCGAGATACGCAGTATTTT. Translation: CASSYPTGRDTQYF.

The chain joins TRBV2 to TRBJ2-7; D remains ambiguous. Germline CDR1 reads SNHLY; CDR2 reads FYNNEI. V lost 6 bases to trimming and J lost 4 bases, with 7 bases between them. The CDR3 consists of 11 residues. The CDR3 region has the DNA TGTGCCAGCAGAAGGAGTTACGAGCAGTACTTC. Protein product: CASRRSYEQYF. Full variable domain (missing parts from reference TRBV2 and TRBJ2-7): EPEVTQTPSHQVTQMGQEVILRCVPISNHLYFYWYRQILGQKVEFLVSFYNNEISEKSEIFDDQFSVERPDGSNFTLKIRSTKLEDSAMYFCASRRSYEQYFGPGTRLTVT.

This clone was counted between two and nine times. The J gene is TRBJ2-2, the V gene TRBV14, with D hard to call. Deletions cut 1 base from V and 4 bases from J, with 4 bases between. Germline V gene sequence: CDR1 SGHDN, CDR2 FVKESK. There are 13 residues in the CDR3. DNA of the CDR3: TGTGCCAGCAGCCAAGGACTCACCGGGGAGCTGTTTTTT. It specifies CASSQGLTGELFF.